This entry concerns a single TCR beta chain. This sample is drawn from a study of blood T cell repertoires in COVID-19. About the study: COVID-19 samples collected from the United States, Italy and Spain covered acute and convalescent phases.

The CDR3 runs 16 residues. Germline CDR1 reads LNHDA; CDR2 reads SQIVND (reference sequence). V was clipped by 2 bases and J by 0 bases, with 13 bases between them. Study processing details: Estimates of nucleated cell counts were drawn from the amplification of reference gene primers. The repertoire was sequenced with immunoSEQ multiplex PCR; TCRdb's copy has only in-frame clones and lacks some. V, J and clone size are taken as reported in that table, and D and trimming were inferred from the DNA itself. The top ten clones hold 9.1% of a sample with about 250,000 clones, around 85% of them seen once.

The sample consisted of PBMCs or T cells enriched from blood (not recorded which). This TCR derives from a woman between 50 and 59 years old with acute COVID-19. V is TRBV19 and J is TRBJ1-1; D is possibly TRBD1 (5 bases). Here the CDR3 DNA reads TGTGCCAGTAGTATAAAGACAGCCCTTATGAACACTGAAGCTTTCTTT. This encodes CASSIKTALMNTEAFF. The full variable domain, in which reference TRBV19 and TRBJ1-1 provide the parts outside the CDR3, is DGGITQSPKYLFRKEGQNVTLSCEQNLNHDAMYWYRQDPGQGLRLIYYSQIVNDFQKGDIAEGYSVSREKKESFPLTVTSAQKNPTAFYLCASSIKTALMNTEAFFGQGTRLTVV.